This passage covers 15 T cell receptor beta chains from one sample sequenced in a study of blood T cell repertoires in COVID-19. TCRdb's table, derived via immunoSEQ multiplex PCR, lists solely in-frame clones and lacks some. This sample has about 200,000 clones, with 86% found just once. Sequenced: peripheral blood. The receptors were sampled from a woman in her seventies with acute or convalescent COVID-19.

CDR3 coding DNA: TGTGCCAGCTCATCCCAGGGTCTCCTGGGCGGGGAGCTGTTTTTT. This gives the protein CASSSQGLLGGELFF. This rearrangement joins TRBV7-2 to TRBJ2-2; D may be TRBD1 (5 bases). Germline-derived CDR1 and CDR2 are SGHTA and FQGNSA. V gave up 8 bases and J gave up 7 bases, with 20 bases separating them. This CDR3 is 15 amino acids long.

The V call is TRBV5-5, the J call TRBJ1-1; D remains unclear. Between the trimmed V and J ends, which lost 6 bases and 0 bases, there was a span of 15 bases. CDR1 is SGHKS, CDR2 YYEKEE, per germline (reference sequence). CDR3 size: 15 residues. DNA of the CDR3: TGTGCCAGCAATTTTTGGGGAGGTTTGAACACTGAAGCTTTCTTT. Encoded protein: CASNFWGGLNTEAFF.

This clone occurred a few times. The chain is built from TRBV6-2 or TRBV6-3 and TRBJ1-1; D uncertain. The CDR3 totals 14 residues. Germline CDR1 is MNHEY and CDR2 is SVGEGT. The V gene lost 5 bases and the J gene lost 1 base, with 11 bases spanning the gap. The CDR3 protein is CASSRLTWNTEAFF. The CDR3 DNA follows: TGTGCCAGCAGTCGACTGACCTGGAACACTGAAGCTTTCTTT.

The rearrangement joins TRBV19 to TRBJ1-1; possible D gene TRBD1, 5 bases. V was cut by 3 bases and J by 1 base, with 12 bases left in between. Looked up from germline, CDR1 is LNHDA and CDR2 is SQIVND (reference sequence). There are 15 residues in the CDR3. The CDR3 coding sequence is TGTGCCAGTAGTATTCGGCCAGGGAAGAACACTGAAGCTTTCTTT. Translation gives CASSIRPGKNTEAFF. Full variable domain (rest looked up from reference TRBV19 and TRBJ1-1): DGGITQSPKYLFRKEGQNVTLSCEQNLNHDAMYWYRQDPGQGLRLIYYSQIVNDFQKGDIAEGYSVSREKKESFPLTVTSAQKNPTAFYLCASSIRPGKNTEAFFGQGTRLTVV.

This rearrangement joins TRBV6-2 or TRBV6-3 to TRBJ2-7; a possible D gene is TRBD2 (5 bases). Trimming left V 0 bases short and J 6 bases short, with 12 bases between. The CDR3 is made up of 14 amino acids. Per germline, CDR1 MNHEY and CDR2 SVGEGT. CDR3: CASSYSRSGSEQYF. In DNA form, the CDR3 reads TGTGCCAGCAGTTACTCGAGGTCGGGGTCCGAGCAGTACTTC.

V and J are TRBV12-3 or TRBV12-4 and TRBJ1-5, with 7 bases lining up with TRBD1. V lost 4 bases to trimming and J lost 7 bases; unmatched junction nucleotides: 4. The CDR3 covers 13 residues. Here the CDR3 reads CASSYRGLQPQHF. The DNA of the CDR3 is TGTGCCAGCAGTTACAGGGGATTGCAGCCCCAGCATTTT.

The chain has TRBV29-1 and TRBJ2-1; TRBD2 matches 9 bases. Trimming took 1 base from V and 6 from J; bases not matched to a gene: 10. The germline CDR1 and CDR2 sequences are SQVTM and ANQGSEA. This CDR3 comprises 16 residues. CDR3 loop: CSVEGLAGKLGNEQFF. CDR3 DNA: TGCAGCGTTGAAGGCCTAGCGGGAAAGTTAGGCAATGAGCAGTTCTTC.

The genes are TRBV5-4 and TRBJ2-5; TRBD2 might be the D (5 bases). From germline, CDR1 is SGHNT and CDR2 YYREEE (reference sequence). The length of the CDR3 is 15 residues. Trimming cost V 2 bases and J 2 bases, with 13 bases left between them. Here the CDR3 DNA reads TGTGCCAGCAGCTTACCCGGGGTGGATCAAGAGACCCAGTACTTC. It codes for CASSLPGVDQETQYF.

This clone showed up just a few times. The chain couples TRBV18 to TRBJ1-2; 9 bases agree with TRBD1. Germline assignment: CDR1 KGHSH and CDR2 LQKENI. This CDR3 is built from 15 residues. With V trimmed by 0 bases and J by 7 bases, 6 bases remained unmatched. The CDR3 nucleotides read TGTGCCAGCTCACCACCGAGACAGGGGGACCTTGGCTACACCTTC. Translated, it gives CASSPPRQGDLGYTF.

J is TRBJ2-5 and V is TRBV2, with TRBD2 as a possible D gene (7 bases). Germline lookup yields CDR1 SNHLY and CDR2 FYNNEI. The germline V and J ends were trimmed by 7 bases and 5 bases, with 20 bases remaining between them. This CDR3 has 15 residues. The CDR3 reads CASKREGGPKETQYF. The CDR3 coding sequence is TGTGCCAGCAAGAGGGAGGGGGGGCCCAAGGAGACCCAGTACTTC.

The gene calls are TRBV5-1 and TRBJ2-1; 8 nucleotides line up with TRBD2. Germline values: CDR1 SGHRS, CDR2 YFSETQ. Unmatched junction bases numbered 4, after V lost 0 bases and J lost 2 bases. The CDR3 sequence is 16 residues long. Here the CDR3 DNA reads TGCGCCAGCAGCTTGGCTGCGGGACTAGCCTACAATGAGCAGTTCTTC. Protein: CASSLAAGLAYNEQFF.

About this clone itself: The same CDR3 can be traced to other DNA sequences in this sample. The chain's CDR3 is CASSLTGGNLNQPQHF. The CDR3, as DNA: TGTGCCAGCAGTTTAACGGGGGGCAACCTCAATCAGCCCCAGCATTTT. The chain is built from TRBV28 and TRBJ1-5; tentatively, D is TRBD1 (6 bases). Trimming shortened V by 2 bases and J by 3 bases, and 14 bases separated the two germline ends. The CDR3 loop spans 16 amino acids. Germline CDR1 MDHEN, CDR2 SYDVKM.

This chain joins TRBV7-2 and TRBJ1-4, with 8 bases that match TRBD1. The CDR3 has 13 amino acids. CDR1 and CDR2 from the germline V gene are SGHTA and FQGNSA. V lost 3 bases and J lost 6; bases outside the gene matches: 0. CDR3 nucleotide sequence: TGTGCCAGCAGCTTGACAGGGGATGAAAAACTGTTTTTT. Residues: CASSLTGDEKLFF.

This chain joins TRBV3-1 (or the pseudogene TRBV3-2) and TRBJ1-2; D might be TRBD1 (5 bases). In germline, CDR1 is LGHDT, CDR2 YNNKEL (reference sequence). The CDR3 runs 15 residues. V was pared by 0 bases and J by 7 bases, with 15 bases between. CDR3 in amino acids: CASSQDTWDCGGYTF. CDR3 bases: TGTGCCAGCAGCCAAGATACGTGGGACTGTGGTGGCTACACCTTC.

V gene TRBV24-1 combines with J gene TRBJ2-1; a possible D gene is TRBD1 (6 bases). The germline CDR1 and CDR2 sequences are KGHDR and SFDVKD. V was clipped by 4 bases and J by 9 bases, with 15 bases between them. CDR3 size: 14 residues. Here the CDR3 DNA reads TGTGCCACCAGTGACCTACGAGGGGGTCCTGAGCAGTTCTTC. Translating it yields CATSDLRGGPEQFF.